The rows below give T cell receptor beta chains drawn from one sample of a study of blood T cell repertoires in COVID-19. Only in-frame clones appear in the TCRdb table, and some are missing; sequencing was by immunoSEQ multiplex PCR. The data show around 140,000 clones, approximately 78% seen once. Material for sequencing was PBMCs or T cells enriched from blood (not recorded which). The receptors derive from a woman aged 45 to 65 who had recovered from COVID-19. CDR3s include the opening cysteine and the closing phenylalanine or tryptophan. D genes are given only for firm matches. The size entry is marked missing in some rows and otherwise reads once, few, many or a size class.

J gene | V gene | clone size | D gene | CDR3 DNA | CDR3 protein
TRBJ2-2 | TRBV3-1/TRBV3-2 | few | . | TGTGCCAGCAGTCAAAATCCAGGTGGCGGGGAGCTGTTTTTT | CASSQNPGGGELFF
TRBJ1-4 | TRBV4-1 | . | TRBD1 | TGCGCCAGCAGCCAAGATGGCCAGGGGGCGCTTAGTGAAAAACTGTTTTTT | CASSQDGQGALSEKLFF
TRBJ2-5 | TRBV10-3 | . | TRBD1 | TGTGCCATCAGTGACCTCGACAGGGGTGGAGAGACCCAGTACTTC | CAISDLDRGGETQYF
TRBJ1-2 | TRBV12-1 | . | . | TGTGCCAGCAGCTCCGCTCGCTCCGGGACAGCCTATGGCTACACCTTC | CASSSARSGTAYGYTF
TRBJ1-2 | TRBV10-3 | . | . | TGTGCCATCAGTGAGCAGGGATATGGCTACACCTTC | CAISEQGYGYTF
TRBJ2-1 | TRBV10-3 | . | . | TGTGCCATCAGTGACGCCCGCAACACCTACAATGAGCAGTTCTTC | CAISDARNTYNEQFF
TRBJ1-2 | TRBV19 | . | . | TGTGCCAGTAGTATAGATCGGTACAGAAGCGGCTACACCTTC | CASSIDRYRSGYTF
TRBJ2-5 | TRBV28 | . | . | TGTGCCAGCAAATTCGGGGGGCGGGAGACCCAGTACTTC | CASKFGGRETQYF
TRBJ1-6 | TRBV27 | . | . | TGTGCCAGCAGTTTAGGCACAGGCTTCTATAATTCACCCCTCCACTTT | CASSLGTGFYNSPLHF
TRBJ1-4 | TRBV13 | once | . | TGTGCCAGCAGCAAGGGGCGCTTTCCCGAAAAACTGTTTTTT | CASSKGRFPEKLFF
TRBJ1-5 | TRBV28 | . | TRBD1 | TGTGCCAGCAGTTTTGGTGGGACAGCTCTTACAAATAGCAATCAGCCCCAGCATTTT | CASSFGGTALTNSNQPQHF
TRBJ1-5 | TRBV5-5 | few | TRBD1 | TGTGCCAGCAGTCGGACAGGGTTCGACAATCAGCCCCAGCATTTT | CASSRTGFDNQPQHF
TRBJ2-3 | TRBV2 | . | . | TGTGCCAGAAGGGGACAAACCATTAGCACAGATACGCAGTATTTT | CARRGQTISTDTQYF
TRBJ2-2 | TRBV6-5 | . | . | TGTGCCAGCAGTTACTGGGGGGAAGGGTCCGGGGAGCTGTTTTTT | CASSYWGEGSGELFF
TRBJ2-7 | TRBV10-3 | few | TRBD1 | TGTGCCATCAGCGGGAAACAGGGGGCACTATACGAGCAGTACTTC | CAISGKQGALYEQYF
TRBJ1-4 | TRBV7-2 | . | . | TGTGCCAGCAGCCCCCTCCAGGCGGGGGGCGCGGGTGAAAAACTGTTTTTT | CASSPLQAGGAGEKLFF
TRBJ2-1 | TRBV9 | . | TRBD2 | TGTGCCAGCAGCGTAGCTAGCGGGGGGGATGAGCAGTTCTTC | CASSVASGGDEQFF
TRBJ2-5 | TRBV7-3 | . | . | TGTGCCAGCAGCTTAAGGCAGCAAGAGACCCAGTACTTC | CASSLRQQETQYF
TRBJ1-4 | TRBV12-3/TRBV12-4 | many | TRBD1 | TGTGCCAGCGGTAGGGGGCAAGAAAAACTGTTTTTT | CASGRGQEKLFF
TRBJ2-5 | TRBV29-1 | . | TRBD1 | TGCAGCGGGGACAGGGGGGGAGGAGAGACCCAGTACTTC | CSGDRGGGETQYF
TRBJ2-5 | TRBV29-1 | . | . | TGCAGCGTTGAAGGGATGGAGGAGACCCAGTACTTC | CSVEGMEETQYF
TRBJ1-2 | TRBV28 | . | . | TGTGCCAGCAGTAACTCCGCCAAACGTGCGAACTATGGCTACACCTTC | CASSNSAKRANYGYTF
TRBJ1-1 | TRBV3-1/TRBV3-2 | few | . | TGTGCCAGCAGCCAAGCTCACAGGAACACTGAAGCTTTCTTT | CASSQAHRNTEAFF
TRBJ1-2 | TRBV3-1/TRBV3-2 | . | TRBD1 | TGTGCCAGCAGCCCCGGGGACAGACCCTACTATGGCTACACCTTC | CASSPGDRPYYGYTF
TRBJ2-1 | TRBV5-1 | few | . | TGCGCCAGCAGCATTGGGGCTAGCGATGAGCAGTTCTTC | CASSIGASDEQFF
TRBJ1-2 | TRBV2 | . | . | TGTGCCAGCACTGGGGAAGGGGTGCTTGGCTACACCTTC | CASTGEGVLGYTF
TRBJ2-7 | TRBV7-8 | . | . | TGTGCCAGCAGCTTAGCGGGCAGAACACTGGGGCAGTACTTC | CASSLAGRTLGQYF
TRBJ2-6 | TRBV4-1 | . | . | TGCGCCAGCAGCCAAGACCCAGGGTGGGCCGCAGGGGCCAACGTCCTGACTTTC | CASSQDPGWAAGANVLTF
TRBJ2-3 | TRBV5-4 | once | . | TGTGCCAGCAGCTTGGTTTCCGGGCGGCGGGGAGATACGCAGTATTTT | CASSLVSGRRGDTQYF
TRBJ2-3 | TRBV6-2/TRBV6-3 | . | TRBD1 | TGTGCCAGCAGTTCCTTCCAAGACAGGGCCAACACAGATACGCAGTATTTT | CASSSFQDRANTDTQYF
TRBJ2-1 | TRBV27 | . | . | TGTGCCAGCAGGATGACTAGTAGGGCCCACAATGAGCAGTTCTTC | CASRMTSRAHNEQFF
TRBJ1-4 | TRBV2 | . | TRBD1 | TGTGCCTCTCAATTTCAGGGGGGCGGTGCTGCAACTAATGAAAAACTGTTTTTT | CASQFQGGGAATNEKLFF
TRBJ2-2 | TRBV7-7 | . | TRBD1 | TGTGCCAGCAGCTTTGGGACAGCCGGGGAGCTGTTTTTT | CASSFGTAGELFF
TRBJ2-3 | TRBV6-5 | . | . | TGTGCCAGCAGATCAGGTGCTGGGGATACGCAGTATTTT | CASRSGAGDTQYF
TRBJ1-1 | TRBV7-9 | once | TRBD1 | TGTGCCAGCAGGGACGGACAGGGATCCACTGAAGCTTTCTTT | CASRDGQGSTEAFF
TRBJ2-5 | TRBV7-2 | . | . | TGTGCCAGCAGCTTTTCGGGGGGCGAAGAGACCCAGTACTTC | CASSFSGGEETQYF
TRBJ2-3 | TRBV6-5 | . | TRBD1 | TGTGCCAGCAGTTACCGAGGACAGGGTCCAGATACGCAGTATTTT | CASSYRGQGPDTQYF
TRBJ1-4 | TRBV5-6 | . | . | TGTGCCAGCAGCTCCCCGACAGTTAAGAATGAAAAACTGTTTTTT | CASSSPTVKNEKLFF
TRBJ2-3 | TRBV19 | . | TRBD1 | TGTGCCAGTAGTATGGGACAGGGGGCTAGCACAGATACGCAGTATTTT | CASSMGQGASTDTQYF
TRBJ1-6 | TRBV4-1 | . | . | TGCGCCAGCAGCCAAGAATCGGGGGATAATTCACCCCTCCACTTT | CASSQESGDNSPLHF
TRBJ1-6 | TRBV5-1 | . | TRBD1 | TGCGCCAGCAGCGGCACCGGGACAGATTCTAGCTCCTATAATTCACCCCTCCACTTT | CASSGTGTDSSSYNSPLHF
TRBJ2-1 | TRBV13 | . | TRBD2 | TGTGCCAGCAGCTTAGGTAGCGGGGGTTATAATGAGCAGTTCTTC | CASSLGSGGYNEQFF
TRBJ1-5 | TRBV28 | . | TRBD1 | TGTGCCATCAAGACAGGGATGAATCAGCCCCAGCATTTT | CAIKTGMNQPQHF
TRBJ1-2 | TRBV5-1 | . | . | TGCGCCAGCAGCACGGACAGCTATGGCTACACCTTC | CASSTDSYGYTF
TRBJ1-2 | TRBV5-1 | few | TRBD1 | TGCGCCAGCAGCTTGGGACAGACAGGGGATGGCTACACCTTC | CASSLGQTGDGYTF
TRBJ2-5 | TRBV11-2 | . | . | TGTGCCAGCAGCTTAGCAATAGGGACAACGAAAGAGACCCAGTACTTC | CASSLAIGTTKETQYF
TRBJ1-2 | TRBV28 | . | TRBD1 | TGTGCCAGCAGTCCAGGACAGGGGTGGGGATATGGCTACACCTTC | CASSPGQGWGYGYTF
TRBJ2-2 | TRBV10-2 | . | . | TGCGCCAGCGACACGGAGAACACCGGGGAGCTGTTTTTT | CASDTENTGELFF
TRBJ2-3 | TRBV5-8 | . | . | TGTGCCAGCAGCCAGACAATAAGAGATACGCAGTATTTT | CASSQTIRDTQYF
TRBJ2-7 | TRBV12-3/TRBV12-4 | . | TRBD2 | TGTGCCAGCAGGCTAGCGGCCTCCTACGAGCAGTACTTC | CASRLAASYEQYF